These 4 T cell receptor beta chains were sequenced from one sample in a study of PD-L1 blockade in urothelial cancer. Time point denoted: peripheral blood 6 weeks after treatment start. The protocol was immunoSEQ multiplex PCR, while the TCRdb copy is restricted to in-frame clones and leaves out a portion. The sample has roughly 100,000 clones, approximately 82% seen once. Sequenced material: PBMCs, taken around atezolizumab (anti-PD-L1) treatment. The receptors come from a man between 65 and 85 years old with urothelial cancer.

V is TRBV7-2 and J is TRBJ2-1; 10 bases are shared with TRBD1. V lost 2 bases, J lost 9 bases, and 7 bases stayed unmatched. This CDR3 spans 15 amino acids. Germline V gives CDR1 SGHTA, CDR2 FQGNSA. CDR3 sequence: CASSLPGQGYGEQFF. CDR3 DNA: TGTGCCAGCAGCTTACCGGGACAGGGGTATGGTGAGCAGTTCTTC. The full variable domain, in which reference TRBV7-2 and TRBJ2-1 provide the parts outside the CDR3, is GAGVSQSPSNKVTEKGKDVELRCDPISGHTALYWYRQSLGQGLEFLIYFQGNSAPDKSGLPSDRFSAERTGGSVSTLTIQRTQQEDSAVYLCASSLPGQGYGEQFFGPGTRLTVL.

CDR3 amino acids: CASSSDSYPTDTQYF. The CDR3 bases are TGTGCCAGCAGCTCGGACAGTTACCCCACAGATACGCAGTATTTT. The chain links TRBV7-2 to TRBJ2-3, with D perhaps TRBD1 (6 bases). The V end lost 4 bases, the J end lost 2 bases, and 13 bases lay between the germline ends. The CDR3 has 15 amino acids. Per the germline V gene, CDR1 is SGHTA and CDR2 is FQGNSA.

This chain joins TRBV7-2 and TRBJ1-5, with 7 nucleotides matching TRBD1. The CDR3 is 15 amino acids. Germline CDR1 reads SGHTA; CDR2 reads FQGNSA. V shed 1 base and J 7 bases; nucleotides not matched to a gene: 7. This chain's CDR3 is CASSLGGTVGQPQHF. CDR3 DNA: TGTGCCAGCAGCTTAGGGGGGACAGTAGGACAGCCCCAGCATTTT.

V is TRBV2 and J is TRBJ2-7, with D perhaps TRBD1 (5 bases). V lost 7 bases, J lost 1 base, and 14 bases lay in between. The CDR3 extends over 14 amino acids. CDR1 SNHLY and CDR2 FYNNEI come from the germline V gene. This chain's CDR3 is CASIPPGHSYEQYF. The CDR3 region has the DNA TGTGCCAGCATTCCCCCTGGACATTCCTACGAGCAGTACTTC.